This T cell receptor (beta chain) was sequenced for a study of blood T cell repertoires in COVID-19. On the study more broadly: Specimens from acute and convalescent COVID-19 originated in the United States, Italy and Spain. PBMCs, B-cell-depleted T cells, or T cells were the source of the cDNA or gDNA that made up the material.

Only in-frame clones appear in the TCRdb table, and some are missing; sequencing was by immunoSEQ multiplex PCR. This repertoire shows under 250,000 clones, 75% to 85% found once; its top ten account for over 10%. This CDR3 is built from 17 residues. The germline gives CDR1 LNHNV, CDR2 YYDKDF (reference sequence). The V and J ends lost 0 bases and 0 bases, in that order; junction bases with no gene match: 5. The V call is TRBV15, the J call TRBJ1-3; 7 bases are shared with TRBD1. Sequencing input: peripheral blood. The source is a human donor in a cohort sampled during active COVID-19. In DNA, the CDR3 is TGTGCCACCAGCAGAGATGGGACAGAGTTCTCTGGAAACACCATATATTTT. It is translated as CATSRDGTEFSGNTIYF.